Following are 17 T cell receptor beta chains from one sample sequenced in a study of regulatory T cells in long-lasting Graves disease. With iRepertoire HTBI primers and Arm-PCR of CDR3 regions, TCR beta libraries were built. TCRdb processed the multiplex PCR reads anew with MiXCR; each CDR3 protein has one entry. This table holds roughly 700,000 distinct CDR3 sequences, approximately 31% found once. Time point of the sample: persistent/refractory GD, antithyroid drugs over 5 years with positive TRAb. Extracted RNA from PBMCs served as the source of the TCR library. The input for sequencing was peripheral blood mononuclear cells (PBMCs), taken when the disease was refractory, from a patient treated with antithyroid drugs. These receptors came from a female donor with Graves disease.

This clonotype appeared a few times. The V gene is TRBV5-5, the J gene TRBJ1-4; 12 bases are shared with TRBD1. The CDR3 loop spans 19 amino acids. The germline V gene has CDR1 SGHKS and CDR2 YYEKEE (reference sequence). V dropped 0 bases and J dropped 5; count of bases not matched to a gene: 11. The CDR3 DNA follows: TGTGCCAGCAGCTTGGATCCCGGGACAGGGGGCGCAGGAAATGAAAAACTGTTTTTT. Translating gives CASSLDPGTGGAGNEKLFF.

Only a few counts were recorded for this clonotype. The chain employs TRBV6-1 and TRBJ1-1; 7 nucleotides line up with TRBD1. Germline CDR1 is MNHNS and CDR2 is SASEGT. The CDR3 sequence is 15 residues long. The ends lost 6 bases at V and 4 bases at J; junction bases unmatched: 11. The CDR3 is CASRIATGMSTEAFF. The CDR3 region has the DNA TGTGCCAGCAGAATAGCGACAGGGATGAGCACTGAAGCTTTCTTT.

This clonotype turned up a few times. The chain employs TRBV30 and TRBJ2-5; D unclear. Deletions cut 7 bases from V and 5 bases from J, with 11 bases between. The CDR3 spans 11 residues. Germline assignment: CDR1 GTSNPN and CDR2 SVGIG (reference sequence). The CDR3 protein is CASIGGETQYF. CDR3 coding DNA: TGTGCCTCCATCGGTGGGGAGACCCAGTACTTC.

This clonotype turned up a few times. The chain uses TRBV6-1 and TRBJ2-7; 7 nucleotides agree with TRBD1. Trimming cost V 6 bases and J 4 bases; bases outside gene matches: 9. The CDR3 spans 14 residues. Per germline, CDR1 MNHNS and CDR2 SASEGT. Here the CDR3 DNA reads TGTGCCAGCAGCGCGACAGGGTCAGTGTACGAGCAGTACTTC. Translated: CASSATGSVYEQYF.

This clonotype was picked up many times. This chain joins TRBV11-2 and TRBJ2-5; TRBD1 matches 7 bases. This CDR3 comprises 14 residues. V gave up 6 bases and J gave up 0 bases; unmatched junction bases: 4. Per the germline V gene, CDR1 is SGHAT and CDR2 is FQNNGV. CDR3 region: CASSATGYQETQYF. DNA of the CDR3: TGTGCCAGCAGTGCGACAGGGTACCAAGAGACCCAGTACTTC.

This clonotype was observed a handful of times. The chain uses TRBV5-5 and TRBJ2-7, with 7 bases lining up with TRBD2. The length of the CDR3 is 16 residues. V shed 2 bases and J 0 bases; nucleotides not matched to a gene: 8. Germline loops: CDR1 SGHKS, CDR2 YYEKEE (reference sequence). CDR3 sequence: CASSFLAGAGSYEQYF. CDR3 bases: TGTGCCAGCAGCTTTCTTGCGGGAGCCGGCTCCTACGAGCAGTACTTC.

The chain is built from TRBV27 and TRBJ1-6; 9 bases agree with TRBD1. V shed 5 bases and J 11 bases; nucleotides not matched to a gene: 7. CDR1 and CDR2 (germline): MNHEY, SMNVEV (reference sequence). The length of the CDR3 is 14 residues. The chain's CDR3 is CASSPSTGGTPLHF. The CDR3 nucleotides are TGTGCCAGCAGTCCCTCGACAGGGGGGACACCCCTCCACTTT.

The chain employs TRBV11-2 and TRBJ1-1; tentatively, D is TRBD1 (5 bases). This CDR3 spans 18 amino acids. V dropped 0 bases and J dropped 4 bases, with 21 bases sitting between them. Per germline, CDR1 SGHAT and CDR2 FQNNGV. The CDR3 DNA reads TGTGCCAGCAGCTTAGACACGTCTCTCTCTAGGGGTCTCACTGAAGCTTTCTTT. Translated, it gives CASSLDTSLSRGLTEAFF. Based on the CDR3 plus reference TRBV11-2 and TRBJ1-1, the full variable domain is EAGVAQSPRYKIIEKRQSVAFWCNPISGHATLYWYQQILGQGPKLLIQFQNNGVVDDSQLPKDRFSAERLKGVDSTLKIQPAKLEDSAVYLCASSLDTSLSRGLTEAFFGQGTRLTVV.

The CDR3 spells CASSYDRGGLTEAFF. The CDR3 nucleotides are TGTGCCAGCAGTTACGATCGGGGGGGGCTAACTGAAGCTTTCTTT. The chain links TRBV6-2 or TRBV6-3 to TRBJ1-1, with D maybe TRBD1 (6 bases). The V end lost 2 bases, the J end lost 5 bases, and 15 bases lay between the germline ends. The CDR3 loop spans 15 amino acids. Germline-derived CDR1 and CDR2 are MNHEY and SVGEGT.

For this clonotype: The junction does not match germline at one end; this may be a read error. The rearrangement links TRBV6-2 or TRBV6-3 to TRBJ2-1; tentatively, D is TRBD2 (6 bases). CDR1 and CDR2 from the germline V gene are MNHEY and SVGEGT. This CDR3 spans 15 amino acids. The CDR3 DNA follows: TGTGCCAGCAGCCAAGACGGGACTTCCTTCAATGAGCAGTTCTTC. Encoded protein: CASSQDGTSFNEQFF.

A word on this clonotype: A much larger clone sits a single nucleotide away, making a read error possible. The chain couples TRBV2 to TRBJ2-2; 7 bases are shared with TRBD2. Germline V gene lookup returns CDR1 SNHLY and CDR2 FYNNEI. CDR3 length equals 14 residues. CDR3 sequence reads: CAGSARGGTGELFF. In DNA form, the CDR3 reads TGTGCCGGCAGTGCACGCGGGGGCACCGGGGAGCTGTTTTTT.

CDR3 sequence (DNA): TGTGCCTGGAGGGCGGGTCACCTCTACGAGCAGTACTTC. It translates to CAWRAGHLYEQYF. The V and J genes are TRBV30 and TRBJ2-7; tentative D call: TRBD2 (5 bases). CDR1 is GTSNPN and CDR2 is SVGIG in the germline V gene (reference sequence). The V end was cut by 3 bases, the J end by 3 bases, with 12 bases between. The CDR3 loop spans 13 amino acids.

This clonotype showed up many times. This chain uses TRBV5-5 with TRBJ2-7; 8 nucleotides align to TRBD2. V lost 3 bases and J lost 3; bases outside the gene matches: 5. The CDR3 has 14 amino acids. Germline assignment: CDR1 SGHKS and CDR2 YYEKEE (reference sequence). The CDR3 sequence: CASSSGLANYEQYF. CDR3 in DNA: TGTGCCAGCAGCTCCGGACTAGCCAACTACGAGCAGTACTTC.

This clonotype was detected once. The chain recombines TRBV6-5 with TRBJ1-2; D remains ambiguous. The CDR3 runs to 13 residues. The germline V and J ends were trimmed by 4 bases and 4 bases, with 10 bases remaining between them. Germline values: CDR1 MNHEY, CDR2 SVGAGI. CDR3 coding DNA: TGTGCCAGCAGTTGCTCGAGCGTCTATGGCTACACCTTC. Translated, it gives CASSCSSVYGYTF.

This clonotype has at least ten counts. The chain couples TRBV2 to TRBJ1-2, with D hard to call. Trimming shortened V by 7 bases and J by 8 bases, and 20 bases separated the two germline ends. The CDR3 is 14 amino acids. The germline gives CDR1 SNHLY, CDR2 FYNNEI. Here the CDR3 reads CASIKETHDAGYTF. CDR3 DNA: TGTGCCAGCATAAAGGAGACCCACGACGCAGGCTACACCTTC.

This clonotype was picked up a small number of times. The V and J genes are TRBV28 and TRBJ1-1; tentatively, D is TRBD1 (6 bases). Trimming cost V 2 bases and J 5 bases, with 12 bases left between them. The length of the CDR3 is 14 residues. CDR1 is MDHEN and CDR2 is SYDVKM in the germline V gene. The CDR3 spells CASSLRGGLTEAFF. In DNA form, the CDR3 reads TGTGCCAGCAGTTTAAGGGGGGGGCTGACTGAAGCTTTCTTT.

This clonotype was detected once. The junction shows a germline mismatch at one end, possibly a read error. The V call is TRBV3-1, the J call TRBJ1-2; D might be TRBD1 (6 bases). This CDR3 has 14 residues. Germline V CDR1 and CDR2: LGHDT, YNNKEL (reference sequence). The CDR3 bases are TGTGCCAGCAGCGAAGAACTTTCAGGGGTGGGCTACACCTTC. This encodes CASSEELSGVGYTF.